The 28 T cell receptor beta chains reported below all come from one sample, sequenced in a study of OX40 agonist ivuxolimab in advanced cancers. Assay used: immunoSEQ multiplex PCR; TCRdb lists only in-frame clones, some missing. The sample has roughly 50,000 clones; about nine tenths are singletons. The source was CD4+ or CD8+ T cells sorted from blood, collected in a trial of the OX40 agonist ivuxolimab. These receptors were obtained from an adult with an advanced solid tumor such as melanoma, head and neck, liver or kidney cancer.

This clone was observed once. CDR3 nucleotide sequence: TGTGCCAGCAGCGTATACGGGGGCAGCACAGATACGCAGTATTTT. This codes for CASSVYGGSTDTQYF. This chain links TRBV9 with TRBJ2-3, with D tentatively TRBD1 or TRBD2 (6 bases each). V lost 1 base and J 0 bases, leaving 9 bases between the germline ends. The germline V gene encodes CDR1 SGDLS and CDR2 YYNGEE. CDR3 length: 15 residues.

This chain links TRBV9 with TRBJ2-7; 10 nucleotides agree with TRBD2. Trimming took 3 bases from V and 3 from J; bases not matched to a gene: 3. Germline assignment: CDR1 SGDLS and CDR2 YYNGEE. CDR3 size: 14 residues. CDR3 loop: CASSGSGGDYEQYF. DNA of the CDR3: TGTGCCAGCAGCGGGAGCGGGGGGGACTACGAGCAGTACTTC.

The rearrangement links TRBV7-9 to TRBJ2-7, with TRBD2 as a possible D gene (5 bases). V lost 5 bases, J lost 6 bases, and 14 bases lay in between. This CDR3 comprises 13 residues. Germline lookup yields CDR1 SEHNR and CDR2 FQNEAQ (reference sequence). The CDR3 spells CASSQSSGFEQYV. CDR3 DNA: TGTGCCAGCAGCCAATCGTCGGGGTTCGAGCAGTACGTC.

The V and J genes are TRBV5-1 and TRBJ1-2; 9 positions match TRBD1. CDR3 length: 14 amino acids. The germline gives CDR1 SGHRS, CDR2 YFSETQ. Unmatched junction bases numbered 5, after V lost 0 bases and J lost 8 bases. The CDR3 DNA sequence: TGCGCCAGCAGCTTGGGACAGGGGGTGGAAGGCTACACCTTC. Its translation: CASSLGQGVEGYTF.

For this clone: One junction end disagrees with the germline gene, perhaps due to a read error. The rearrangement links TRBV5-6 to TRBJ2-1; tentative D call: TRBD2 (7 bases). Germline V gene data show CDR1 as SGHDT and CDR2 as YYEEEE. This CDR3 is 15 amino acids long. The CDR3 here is CASRLDRGGYNEQFF. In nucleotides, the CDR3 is TGTGCCAGCAGGTTGGATAGGGGGGGCTACAATGAGCAGTTCTTC.

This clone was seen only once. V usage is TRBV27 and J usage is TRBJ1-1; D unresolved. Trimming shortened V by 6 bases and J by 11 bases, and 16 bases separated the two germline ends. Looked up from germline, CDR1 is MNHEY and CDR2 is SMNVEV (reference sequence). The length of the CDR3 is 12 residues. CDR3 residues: CASSSGALGAFF. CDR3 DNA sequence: TGTGCCAGCAGCTCAGGCGCGCTCGGGGCTTTCTTT.

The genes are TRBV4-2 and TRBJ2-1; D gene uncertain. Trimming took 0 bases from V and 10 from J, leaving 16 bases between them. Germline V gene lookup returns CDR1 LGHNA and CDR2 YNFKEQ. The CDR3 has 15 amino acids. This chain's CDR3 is CASSQEGPLQWEQFF. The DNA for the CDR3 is TGTGCCAGCAGCCAAGAAGGACCTCTACAATGGGAGCAGTTCTTC.

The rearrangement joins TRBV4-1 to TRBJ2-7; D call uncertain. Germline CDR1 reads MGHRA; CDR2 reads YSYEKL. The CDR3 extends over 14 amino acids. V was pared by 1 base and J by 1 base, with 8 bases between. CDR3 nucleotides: TGCGCCAGCAGCCAAGCAGACTCTTCCTACGAGCAGTACTTC. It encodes CASSQADSSYEQYF.

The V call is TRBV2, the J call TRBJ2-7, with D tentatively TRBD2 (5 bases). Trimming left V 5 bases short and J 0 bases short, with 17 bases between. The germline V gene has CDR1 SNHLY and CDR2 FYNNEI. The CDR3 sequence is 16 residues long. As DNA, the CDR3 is TGTGCCAGCAGTAGCGTTGGACTGGCACACTCCTACGAGCAGTACTTC. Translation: CASSSVGLAHSYEQYF.

The CDR3 sequence is CATGRDRGHDTQYF. The CDR3 DNA is TGTGCCACCGGCCGGGACAGGGGGCATGATACGCAGTATTTT. The rearrangement links TRBV15 to TRBJ2-3; TRBD1 agrees at 12 bases. With V trimmed by 8 bases and J by 6 bases, 6 bases remained unmatched. The CDR3 length is 14 residues. From germline, CDR1 is LNHNV and CDR2 YYDKDF (reference sequence). The whole variable domain, filled in from reference TRBV15 and TRBJ2-3, reads DAMVIQNPRYQVTQFGKPVTLSCSQTLNHNVMYWYQQKSSQAPKLLFHYYDKDFNNEADTPDNFQSRRPNTSFCFLDIRSPGLGDTAMYLCATGRDRGHDTQYFGPGTRLTVL.

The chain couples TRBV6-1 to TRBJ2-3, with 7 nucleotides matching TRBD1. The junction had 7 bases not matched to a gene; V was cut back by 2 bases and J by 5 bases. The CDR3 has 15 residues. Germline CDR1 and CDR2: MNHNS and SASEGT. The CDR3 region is CASSERTGKLDTQYF. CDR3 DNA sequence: TGTGCCAGCAGTGAAAGGACAGGCAAGCTAGATACGCAGTATTTT.

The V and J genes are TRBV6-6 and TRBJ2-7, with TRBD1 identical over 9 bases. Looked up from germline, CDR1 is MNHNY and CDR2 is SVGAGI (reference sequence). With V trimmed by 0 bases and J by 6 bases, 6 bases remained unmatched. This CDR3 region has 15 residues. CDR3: CASSYSGQGVSEQYV. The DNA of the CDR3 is TGTGCCAGCAGTTACTCGGGACAGGGTGTCAGCGAGCAGTACGTC.

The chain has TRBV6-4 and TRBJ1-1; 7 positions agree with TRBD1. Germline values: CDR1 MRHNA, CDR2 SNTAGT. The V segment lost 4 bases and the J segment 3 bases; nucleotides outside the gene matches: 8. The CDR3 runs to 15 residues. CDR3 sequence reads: CASSADRVSDTEAFF. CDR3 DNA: TGTGCCAGCAGTGCAGACAGGGTTTCAGACACTGAAGCTTTCTTT.

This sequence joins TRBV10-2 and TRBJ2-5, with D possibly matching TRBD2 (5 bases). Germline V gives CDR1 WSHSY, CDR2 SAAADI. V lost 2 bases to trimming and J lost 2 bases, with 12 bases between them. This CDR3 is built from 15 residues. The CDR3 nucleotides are TGCGCCAGCAGTGAGAATTACCGGGGACAAGAGACCCAGTACTTC. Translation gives CASSENYRGQETQYF.

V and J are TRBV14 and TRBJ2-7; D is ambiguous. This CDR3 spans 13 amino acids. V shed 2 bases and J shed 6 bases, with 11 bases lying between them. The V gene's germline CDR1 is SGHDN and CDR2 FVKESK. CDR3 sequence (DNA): TGTGCCAGCAGCCAATGGGCCATGACCGAGCAGTACTTC. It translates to CASSQWAMTEQYF. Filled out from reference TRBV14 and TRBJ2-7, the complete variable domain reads EAGVTQFPSHSVIEKGQTVTLRCDPISGHDNLYWYRRVMGKEIKFLLHFVKESKQDESGMPNNRFLAERTGGTYSTLKVQPAELEDSGVYFCASSQWAMTEQYFGPGTRLTVT.

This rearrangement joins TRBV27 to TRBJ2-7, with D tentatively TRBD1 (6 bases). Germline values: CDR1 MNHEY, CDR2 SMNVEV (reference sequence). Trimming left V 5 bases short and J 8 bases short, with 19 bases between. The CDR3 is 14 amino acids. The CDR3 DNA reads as TGTGCCAGCAGTCTTGGGGCAGGGGCATTGAAGCAGTACTTC. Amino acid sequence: CASSLGAGALKQYF.

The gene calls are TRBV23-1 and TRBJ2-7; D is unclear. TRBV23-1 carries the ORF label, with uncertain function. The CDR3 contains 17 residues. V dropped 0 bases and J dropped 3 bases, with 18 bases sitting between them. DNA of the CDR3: TGCGCCAGCAGTCAATCGGAAGTACATCCGAGATACTACGAGCAGTACGTC. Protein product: CASSQSEVHPRYYEQYV.

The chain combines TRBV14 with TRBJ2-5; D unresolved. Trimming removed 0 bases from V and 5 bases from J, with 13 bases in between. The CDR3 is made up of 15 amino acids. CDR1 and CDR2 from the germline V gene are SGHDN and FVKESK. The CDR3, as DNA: TGTGCCAGCAGCCAAGATGCCAGGACGAGCGAGACCCAGTACTTC. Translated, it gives CASSQDARTSETQYF. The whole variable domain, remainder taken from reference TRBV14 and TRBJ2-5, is EAGVTQFPSHSVIEKGQTVTLRCDPISGHDNLYWYRRVMGKEIKFLLHFVKESKQDESGMPNNRFLAERTGGTYSTLKVQPAELEDSGVYFCASSQDARTSETQYFGPGTRLLVL.

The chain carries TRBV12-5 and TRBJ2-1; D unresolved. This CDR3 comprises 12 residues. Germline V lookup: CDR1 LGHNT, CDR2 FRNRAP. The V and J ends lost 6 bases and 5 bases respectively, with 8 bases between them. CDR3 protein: CASGARDNEQFF. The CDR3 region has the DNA TGTGCTAGTGGGGCTCGGGACAATGAGCAGTTCTTC.

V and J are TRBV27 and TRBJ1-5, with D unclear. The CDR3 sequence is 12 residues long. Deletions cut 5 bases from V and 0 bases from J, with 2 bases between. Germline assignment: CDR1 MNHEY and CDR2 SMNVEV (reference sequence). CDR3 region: CASSNSNQPQHF. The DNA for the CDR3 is TGTGCCAGCAGTAATAGCAATCAGCCCCAGCATTTT.

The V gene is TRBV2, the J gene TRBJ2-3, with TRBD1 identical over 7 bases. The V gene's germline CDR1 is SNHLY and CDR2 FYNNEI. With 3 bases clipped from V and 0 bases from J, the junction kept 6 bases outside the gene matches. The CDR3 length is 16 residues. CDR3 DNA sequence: TGTGCCAGCAGTGATCCGGGGACAGCTAGCACAGATACGCAGTATTTT. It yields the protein CASSDPGTASTDTQYF.

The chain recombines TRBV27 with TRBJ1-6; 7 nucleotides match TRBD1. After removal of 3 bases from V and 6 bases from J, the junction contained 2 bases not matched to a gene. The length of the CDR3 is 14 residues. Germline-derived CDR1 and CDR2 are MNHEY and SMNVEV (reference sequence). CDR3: CASSFWDSNSPLHF. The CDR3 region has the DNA TGTGCCAGCAGTTTTTGGGACAGTAATTCACCCCTCCACTTT.

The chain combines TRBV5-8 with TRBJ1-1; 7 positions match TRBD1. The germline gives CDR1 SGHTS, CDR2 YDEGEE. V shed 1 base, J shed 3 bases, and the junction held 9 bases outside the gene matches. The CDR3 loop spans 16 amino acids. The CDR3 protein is CASSLRQGRMDTEAFF. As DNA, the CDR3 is TGTGCCAGCAGCTTGAGACAGGGTAGGATGGACACTGAAGCTTTCTTT.

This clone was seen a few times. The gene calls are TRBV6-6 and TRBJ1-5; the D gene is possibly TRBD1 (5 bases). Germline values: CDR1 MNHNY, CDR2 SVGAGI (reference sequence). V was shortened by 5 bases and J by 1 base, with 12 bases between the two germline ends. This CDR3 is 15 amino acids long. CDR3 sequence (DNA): TGTGCCAGCAGTGCGACGTGGGGGAGCAATCAGCCCCAGCATTTT. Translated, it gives CASSATWGSNQPQHF.

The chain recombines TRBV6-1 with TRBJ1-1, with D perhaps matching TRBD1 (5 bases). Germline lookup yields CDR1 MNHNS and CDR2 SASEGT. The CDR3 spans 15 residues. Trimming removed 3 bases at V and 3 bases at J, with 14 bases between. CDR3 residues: CASSELRKGDTEAFF. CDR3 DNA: TGTGCCAGCAGTGAGTTAAGAAAAGGGGACACTGAAGCTTTCTTT.

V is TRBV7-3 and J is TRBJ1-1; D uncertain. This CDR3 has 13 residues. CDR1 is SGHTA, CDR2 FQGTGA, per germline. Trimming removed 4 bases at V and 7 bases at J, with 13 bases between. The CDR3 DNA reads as TGTGCCAGCAGCTCCCTCTTCGGCGGTGAAGCTTTCTTT. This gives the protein CASSSLFGGEAFF.

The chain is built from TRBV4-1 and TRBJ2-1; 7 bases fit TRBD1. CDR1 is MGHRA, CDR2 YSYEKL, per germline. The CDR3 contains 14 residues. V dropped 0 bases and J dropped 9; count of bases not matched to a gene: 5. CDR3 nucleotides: TGCGCCAGCAGCCAAGATAACAGGGGAGCTGAGCAGTTCTTC. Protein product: CASSQDNRGAEQFF.

As DNA, the CDR3 is TGTGCCAGCTCGGTGGACGTCACTGAAGCTTTCTTT. Protein sequence: CASSVDVTEAFF. The chain carries TRBV6-1 and TRBJ1-1; D is ambiguous. CDR1 MNHNS and CDR2 SASEGT come from the germline V gene. Trimming took 8 bases from V and 4 from J, leaving 11 bases between them. CDR3 length: 12 amino acids.